Listed here are 2 T cell receptor beta chains from one sample, sequenced in a study of control samples from healthy donors and cancer patients. The assay was immunoSEQ multiplex PCR, and TCRdb's table has in-frame clones only and misses some. The sample shows 110,000 or so clones, about 80% of them seen only once. Sample: blood. All receptors come from a woman aged 45 to 65 in good health.

This chain links TRBV5-6 with TRBJ1-6; 8 positions agree with TRBD1. CDR3 size: 14 residues. The germline V gene has CDR1 SGHDT and CDR2 YYEEEE. V lost 4 bases and J lost 7; bases outside the gene matches: 4. CDR3: CASSEGQANSPLHF. CDR3 nucleotides: TGTGCCAGCAGCGAGGGACAGGCCAATTCACCCCTCCACTTT.

This clone was found once. The chain employs TRBV19 and TRBJ1-5; D uncertain. With 0 bases removed from V and 9 bases from J, the gap between germline ends came to 15 bases. Germline V gene lookup returns CDR1 LNHDA and CDR2 SQIVND (reference sequence). The CDR3 has 15 amino acids. CDR3 sequence: CASSIDLGWDGPQHF. CDR3 sequence (DNA): TGTGCCAGTAGTATAGATTTAGGTTGGGATGGGCCCCAGCATTTT.